This note documents a single T cell receptor beta chain sequence. Sequencing was performed with immunoSEQ multiplex PCR; in TCRdb, only in-frame clones are kept and a portion is missing. This table holds 1,100,000 or so clones, around 78% found once. This entry is derived from a study of shared clonotypes between healthy human individuals. The TCR comes from a man between 18 and 35 years old in good health. Some clones in this sample may be carry-over from other donors' samples. Sequenced: memory CD4+ T cells from PBMCs. As for subset: CD45RA-negative fraction.

The CDR3 DNA follows: TGTGCCAGCGGTGAGGGGATCCCTGAAGCTTTCTTT. Translated, it gives CASGEGIPEAFF. This chain uses TRBV6-5 with TRBJ1-1; a weak D match, TRBD1 (5 bases). Germline V CDR1 and CDR2: MNHEY, SVGAGI. This CDR3 has 12 amino acids. V lost 8 bases, J lost 6 bases, and 13 bases lay in between.